This T cell receptor beta chain comes out of a study of cytomegalovirus exposure and HLA in healthy donors. Across the study: Genotyping of some 400 donors showed that 80% to 85% belonged to the Caucasian-associated ancestry cluster. Study results and limitations: Exclusion applied to some V segments, including TRBV6-2 and TRBV6-3, as they were indistinguishable. A later analysis linked 16,951 TCR beta sequences to HLA alleles at 0.05 false discovery rate.

The PCR made use of 60 Vbeta and 13 Jbeta primers. Original processing methods: Later reanalysis found roughly 80 million unique TCR beta chains, some 10 million of them shared. Here immunoSEQ multiplex PCR was the method, and the copy in TCRdb shows in-frame clones only, minus some. D and trimming come from the DNA, and the V and J calls and clone size come from that table. The top ten hold about 7.3% of the sample, which has about 240,000 clones, 80% to 85% seen once. The germline gives CDR1 LNHDA, CDR2 SQIVND (reference sequence). This CDR3 is built from 18 residues. J gave up 7 bases and V 0 bases, and 12 bases lay outside the gene matches. This clone was recorded once. What it binds is not known.

This chain links TRBV19 with TRBJ1-5; 10 bases line up with TRBD1. The clonotype was recovered from a woman aged 55-69 years in good health and CMV-seropositive. Sequenced material: PBMCs. CDR3 amino acids: CASSIDWNRGQGVQPQHF. As DNA, the CDR3 is TGTGCCAGTAGTATAGATTGGAACAGAGGACAGGGGGTACAGCCCCAGCATTTT.